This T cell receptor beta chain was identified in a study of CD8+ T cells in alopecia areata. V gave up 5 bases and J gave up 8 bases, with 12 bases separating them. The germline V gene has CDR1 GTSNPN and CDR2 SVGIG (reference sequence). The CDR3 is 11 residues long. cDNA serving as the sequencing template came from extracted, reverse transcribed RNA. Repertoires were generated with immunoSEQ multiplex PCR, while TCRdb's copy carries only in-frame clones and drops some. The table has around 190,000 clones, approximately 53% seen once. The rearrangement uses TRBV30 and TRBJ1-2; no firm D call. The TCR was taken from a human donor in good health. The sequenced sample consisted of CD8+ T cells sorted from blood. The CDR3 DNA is TGTGCCTGGGGGGTGTGGGAAGGCTACACCTTC. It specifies CAWGVWEGYTF.